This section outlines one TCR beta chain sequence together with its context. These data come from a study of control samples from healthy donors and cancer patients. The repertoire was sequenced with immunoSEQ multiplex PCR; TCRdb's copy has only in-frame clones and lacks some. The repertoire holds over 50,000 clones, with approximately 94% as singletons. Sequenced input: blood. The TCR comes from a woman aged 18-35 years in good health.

The CDR3, as DNA: TGTGCCAGCAGCTTGAGACTAGCGGACGAGCAGTACTTC. It codes for CASSLRLADEQYF. The chain combines TRBV7-9 with TRBJ2-7; TRBD2 agrees at 9 bases. The length of the CDR3 is 13 residues. V lost 3 bases and J lost 5; bases outside the gene matches: 2. Germline CDR1 is SEHNR and CDR2 is FQNEAQ (reference sequence). Full variable domain (outside the CDR3, taken from reference TRBV7-9 and TRBJ2-7): DTGVSQNPRHKITKRGQNVTFRCDPISEHNRLYWYRQTLGQGPEFLTYFQNEAQLEKSRLLSDRFSAERPKGSFSTLEIQRTEQGDSAMYLCASSLRLADEQYFGPGTRLTVT.